This T cell receptor beta chain was identified during a study of regulatory T cells in long-lasting Graves disease. The table lists this clonotype with a few counts. Noted time point: newly diagnosed GD, antithyroid drugs for less than 3 months. The TCR library was made from RNA that had been extracted from PBMCs in TRIzol. CDR3 length: 14 amino acids. Germline V gene lookup returns CDR1 DFQATT and CDR2 SNEGSKA (reference sequence). With 2 bases removed from V and 7 bases from J, the gap between germline ends came to 14 bases. Relying on iRepertoire HTBI primers and Arm-PCR of CDR3 regions, the team built TCR beta libraries. Per the study methods: Gene usage covered around 62 TRBV and 14 TRBJ segments. TCRdb independently ran MiXCR on the multiplex PCR reads; one entry per CDR3 protein. TCRdb assigned the V and J calls; the authors' analysis was not used. There are under 700,000 distinct CDR3 sequences in the sample; 15% to 20% occur only once, and around a quarter lies in the top ten.

This sample also appeared in a second study, on T cells in Graves' hyperthyroidism and ophthalmopathy. That publication notes: No progression to ophthalmopathy during 18 months of follow-up defined stable disease. Exclusions: uncontrolled infection, other autoimmune disease, pregnancy, lactation. Ophthalmopathy prediction by the model preceded onset by a median approximately 6.9 months.

The chain joins TRBV20-1 to TRBJ2-2, with D possibly being TRBD1 (6 bases). The clonotype originates from a woman aged 35-65 years with Graves disease. The sample was peripheral blood mononuclear cells (PBMCs), taken at new diagnosis, from a patient treated with antithyroid drugs. The CDR3 region is CSARRHGTIGELFF. DNA of the CDR3: TGCAGTGCTAGACGACACGGGACAATCGGGGAGCTGTTTTTT.